These 14 T cell receptor beta chains share one sample of origin, sequenced in a study of B cell selection in AIRE deficiency (dated by TCRdb to about 2019). Library creation used the immunoSEQ multiplex PCR assay. This immuneACCESS table, as held by TCRdb, lists in-frame sequences with V and J called but not all clones. Of the missing ones, under half trace to an unresolved V gene in checked studies; the others have no known cause. This sample holds over 20,000 clones; around 97% were observed only once. About 0.19% of the sample is in the top ten clones. CD4+CD127+ cells were sorted as the conventional CD4 T cell population. Sample: conventional CD4+ T cells sorted from PBMCs. The receptors come from a human donor with AIRE deficiency.

Of note for this clone: Its ends do not fully match the called genes, so a read error is possible. This chain links TRBV29-1 with TRBJ2-3, with D perhaps given as TRBD1 or TRBD2 (5 bases each). The CDR3 runs 16 residues. The germline CDR1 and CDR2 sequences are SQVTM and ANQGSEA. The CDR3 loop is CGVPTHGAGSADTQYF. DNA for the CDR3: TGCGGCGTCCCCACCCACGGGGCAGGGTCCGCAGATACGCAGTATTTT.

This chain links TRBV5-5 with TRBJ1-1, with 7 bases that match TRBD1. The germline CDR1 and CDR2 sequences are SGHKS and YYEKEE (reference sequence). With 3 bases clipped from V and 7 bases from J, the junction kept 6 bases outside the gene matches. This CDR3 is 13 amino acids long. The chain's CDR3 is CASSWTGRLEAFF. CDR3 nucleotides: TGTGCCAGCAGCTGGACAGGTAGGCTTGAAGCTTTCTTT.

This clone was picked up one time. The DNA of the CDR3 is TGTGCCAGCAGTTTGGGTAGCGGGGCCCTAACCTACGAGCAGTACTTC. Protein product: CASSLGSGALTYEQYF. The chain employs TRBV28 and TRBJ2-7; TRBD2 matches at 8 bases. This CDR3 comprises 16 residues. Unmatched junction bases numbered 9, after V lost 3 bases and J lost 2 bases. Germline V gives CDR1 MDHEN, CDR2 SYDVKM.

The chain joins TRBV6-1 to TRBJ1-5, with D possibly being TRBD1 (6 bases). V lost 0 bases and J lost 5, with 14 bases in between. The CDR3 spans 16 residues. Germline CDR1 and CDR2: MNHNS and SASEGT. The CDR3 loop is CASSEARRAGDQPQHF. The CDR3 bases are TGTGCCAGCAGTGAAGCCCGGCGGGCAGGGGATCAGCCCCAGCATTTT.

CDR3 sequence: CASSLTEGYTYNEQFF. The CDR3 DNA reads TGTGCCAGCTCCCTCACGGAGGGGTATACCTACAATGAGCAGTTCTTC. The rearrangement uses TRBV18 and TRBJ2-1; D is perhaps TRBD2 (6 bases). This CDR3 is built from 16 residues. Germline loops: CDR1 KGHSH, CDR2 LQKENI. V lost 6 bases and J lost 2, with 17 bases in between.

The chain uses TRBV6-1 and TRBJ2-1, with unresolved D. Looked up from germline, CDR1 is MNHNS and CDR2 is SASEGT. CDR3 size: 15 residues. Between the trimmed V and J ends, which lost 5 bases and 3 bases, there was a span of 14 bases. CDR3 coding DNA: TGTGCCAGCAGTTTCGATTGGGGTGTCTACAATGAGCAGTTCTTC. Encoded protein: CASSFDWGVYNEQFF.

The chain couples TRBV21-1 to TRBJ2-5; no check of the table's D call, TRBD1, against the DNA was made. TRBV21-1 is termed a pseudogene. The CDR3 contains 15 residues. The CDR3 bases are TGTGCCAGCAGCAAAGTAACAGGGCCTCAGGAGACCCAGTACTTC. This codes for CASSKVTGPQETQYF.

The V and J genes are TRBV7-9 and TRBJ1-5, with 11 bases lining up with TRBD1. V shed 5 bases and J 2 bases; nucleotides not matched to a gene: 11. The CDR3 extends over 18 amino acids. Germline V gene sequence: CDR1 SEHNR, CDR2 FQNEAQ (reference sequence). The DNA of the CDR3 is TGTGCCAGCAGCCAGGGACAGGGGGGTCTTTTTGGCAATCAGCCCCAGCATTTT. The encoded protein is CASSQGQGGLFGNQPQHF.

The rearrangement links TRBV19 to TRBJ2-5; possibly TRBD1 or TRBD2 for D (6 bases each). From germline, CDR1 is LNHDA and CDR2 SQIVND (reference sequence). The CDR3 runs to 17 residues. V was cut by 5 bases and J by 3 bases, with 22 bases left in between. The CDR3 loop reads CASSRLMVWGAEETQYF. The DNA for the CDR3 is TGTGCCAGTAGTCGTCTGATGGTCTGGGGGGCGGAAGAGACCCAGTACTTC.

The V gene is TRBV28, the J gene TRBJ2-7, with D perhaps TRBD2 (6 bases). V shed 3 bases and J shed 5 bases, with 14 bases lying between them. Germline lookup yields CDR1 MDHEN and CDR2 SYDVKM. This CDR3 region has 14 residues. The CDR3 coding sequence is TGTGCCAGCAGTTTTGGAGGGCCGGGCAACGAGCAGTACTTC. Amino acid sequence: CASSFGGPGNEQYF.

The chain joins TRBV4-3 to TRBJ2-7, with 8 positions matching TRBD2. The V segment lost 1 base and the J segment 3 bases; nucleotides outside the gene matches: 14. Germline assignment: CDR1 LGHNA and CDR2 YSLEER. The length of the CDR3 is 18 residues. CDR3 sequence (DNA): TGCGCCAGCAGCCAAGCCCCCGGGGCGGGAGGTCTAAACTACGAGCAGTACTTC. Protein: CASSQAPGAGGLNYEQYF.

The chain joins TRBV7-2 to TRBJ2-1, with 10 bases lining up with TRBD2. The CDR3 has 15 amino acids. V was pared by 1 base and J by 10 bases, with 7 bases of the junction left unmatched. Per the germline V gene, CDR1 is SGHTA and CDR2 is FQGNSA. The CDR3 nucleotides read TGTGCCAGCAGCTTAGAACTAGCGGGGAGCGGGGAGCAGTTCTTC. Protein sequence: CASSLELAGSGEQFF. Supplemented by reference TRBV7-2 and TRBJ2-1, the full variable domain reads GAGVSQSPSNKVTEKGKDVELRCDPISGHTALYWYRQSLGQGLEFLIYFQGNSAPDKSGLPSDRFSAERTGGSVSTLTIQRTQQEDSAVYLCASSLELAGSGEQFFGPGTRLTVL.

The chain recombines TRBV7-3 with TRBJ2-7; 9 bases fit TRBD1. With V trimmed by 2 bases and J by 6 bases, 5 bases remained unmatched. Per the germline V gene, CDR1 is SGHTA and CDR2 is FQGTGA. This CDR3 has 14 amino acids. The CDR3 loop reads CASSLGTGSREQYF. CDR3 nucleotide sequence: TGTGCCAGCAGCTTAGGGACAGGGAGCCGCGAGCAGTACTTC.

The chain carries TRBV4-1 and TRBJ2-7; D unresolved. CDR3 size: 12 residues. V gave up 8 bases and J gave up 2 bases, with 10 bases separating them. CDR1 MGHRA and CDR2 YSYEKL come from the germline V gene. This chain's CDR3 is CASQLDPYEQYF. The CDR3 DNA reads as TGCGCCAGCCAATTAGACCCCTACGAGCAGTACTTC.